One sample yielded the 18 T cell receptor beta chains listed below, sequenced in a study of graft-versus-host responses after intestinal transplantation. Measured with immunoSEQ multiplex PCR; TCRdb has only the in-frame clones, and not every one. The data show fewer than 110,000 clones, approximately 88% seen once. These receptors have no identified antigens. Source: unstimulated CD4+ T cells sorted from spleen or lymph node cells, taken before transplant. The receptors originated from a human donor who was the organ donor for an intestinal transplant.

Here the CDR3 DNA reads TGTGCCAGCAGTTACCGACAGGGAAGCTCCTATAATTCACCCCTCCACTTT. This sequence encodes CASSYRQGSSYNSPLHF. This chain joins TRBV6-7 and TRBJ1-6, with 7 nucleotides matching TRBD1. TRBV6-7 is filed as an ORF, its function uncertain. J lost 0 bases, V lost 2 bases, and 4 bases had no gene match. This CDR3 has 17 residues.

CDR3 coding DNA: TGTGCCAGCAGCTTACCCCGACAGGGTGGGGGCTACACCTTC. As protein: CASSLPRQGGGYTF. The rearrangement links TRBV11-3 to TRBJ1-2; 7 nucleotides line up with TRBD1. The junction had 8 bases not matched to a gene; V was cut back by 2 bases and J by 8 bases. Germline-derived CDR1 and CDR2 are SGHNT and YENEEA. The CDR3 extends over 14 amino acids. The full variable domain, with the rest looked up from reference TRBV11-3 and TRBJ1-2, is EAGVVQSPRYKIIEKKQPVAFWCNPISGHNTLYWYLQNLGQGPELLIRYENEEAVDDSQLPKDRFSAERLKGVDSTLKIQPAELGDSAVYLCASSLPRQGGGYTFGSGTRLTVV.

The chain couples TRBV18 to TRBJ2-7; TRBD2 aligns across 8 bases. The CDR3 spans 15 residues. V dropped 2 bases and J dropped 2; count of bases not matched to a gene: 5. The germline V gene encodes CDR1 KGHSH and CDR2 LQKENI. CDR3 bases: TGTGCCAGCTCACCAGGTCTAGCGGGCGCCTACGAGCAGTACTTC. It codes for CASSPGLAGAYEQYF.

The V gene is TRBV19, the J gene TRBJ2-2; TRBD1 aligns across 8 bases. Losses at the gene ends were 6 bases for V and 8 bases for J; bases not matched to a gene: 11. The CDR3 has 15 amino acids. Germline CDR1 and CDR2: LNHDA and SQIVND (reference sequence). The DNA for the CDR3 is TGTGCCAGTAGGGACAGGGTAGCTATACCTGGGGAGCTGTTTTTT. Its protein is CASRDRVAIPGELFF.

V usage is TRBV5-6 and J usage is TRBJ2-5; possibly TRBD1 for D (6 bases). Germline V gene lookup returns CDR1 SGHDT and CDR2 YYEEEE. The CDR3 length is 14 residues. V dropped 3 bases and J dropped 7 bases, with 16 bases sitting between them. For the CDR3, the DNA is TGTGCCAGCAGCTACTTGACAGGCAAGGGGACCCAGTACTTC. As protein: CASSYLTGKGTQYF.

In DNA, the CDR3 is TGTGCCAGCAGTGGGGAGACCATTCCCGGGGAGCTGTTTTTT. Amino acids: CASSGETIPGELFF. The gene calls are TRBV2 and TRBJ2-2; D is perhaps TRBD2 (5 bases). The CDR3 runs 14 residues. Between the trimmed V and J ends, which lost 4 bases and 6 bases, there was a span of 12 bases. Germline V gene data show CDR1 as SNHLY and CDR2 as FYNNEI. Variable domain in full (rest from reference TRBV2 and TRBJ2-2): EPEVTQTPSHQVTQMGQEVILRCVPISNHLYFYWYRQILGQKVEFLVSFYNNEISEKSEIFDDQFSVERPDGSNFTLKIRSTKLEDSAMYFCASSGETIPGELFFGEGSRLTVL.

In regard to this clone: The CDR3 does not end in the conserved phenylalanine or tryptophan, so this is likely a read error. It is unclear where the CDR3 begins or ends on the DNA, so no DNA is shown, and the CDR3 is as TCRdb lists it. This chain links TRBV6-5 with TRBJ1-2; the D segment call TRBD1 is taken from the table without a DNA check. Germline V gene sequence: CDR1 MNHEY, CDR2 SVGAGI. The CDR3 is 10 residues long, ends included. CDR3 in amino acids: CASSSRTDSK.

The chain carries TRBV7-2 and TRBJ2-7; 11 bases fit TRBD2. The CDR3 length is 17 residues. Per the germline V gene, CDR1 is SGHTA and CDR2 is FQGNSA. V was pared by 4 bases and J by 1 base, with 9 bases of the junction left unmatched. CDR3 residues: CASSSYVTSGRSYEQYF. CDR3 coding DNA: TGTGCCAGCAGCTCCTATGTTACTAGCGGGAGATCCTACGAGCAGTACTTC. The full variable domain, its missing parts supplied by reference TRBV7-2 and TRBJ2-7, is GAGVSQSPSNKVTEKGKDVELRCDPISGHTALYWYRQSLGQGLEFLIYFQGNSAPDKSGLPSDRFSAERTGGSVSTLTIQRTQQEDSAVYLCASSSYVTSGRSYEQYFGPGTRLTVT.

This clone was observed a few times. Additional DNA sequences in this sample encode the identical CDR3. The V gene is TRBV13, the J gene TRBJ1-6, with D possibly being TRBD1 (6 bases). The V and J ends lost 1 base and 0 bases respectively, with 7 bases between them. The CDR3 is made up of 16 amino acids. CDR1 and CDR2 from the germline V gene are PRHDT and FYEKMQ (reference sequence). CDR3 DNA: TGTGCCAGCAGCTTAGAAGGGGGCTCCTATAATTCACCCCTCCACTTT. Encoded protein: CASSLEGGSYNSPLHF.

The rearrangement uses TRBV2 and TRBJ2-2; D is ambiguous. CDR1 and CDR2 from the germline V gene are SNHLY and FYNNEI. The V gene lost 6 bases and the J gene lost 0 bases, with 11 bases spanning the gap. The CDR3 spans 15 residues. CDR3 nucleotide sequence: TGTGCCAGCAGGCGAACGGACGCGAACACCGGGGAGCTGTTTTTT. Protein: CASRRTDANTGELFF. Complete variable domain (other parts from reference TRBV2 and TRBJ2-2): EPEVTQTPSHQVTQMGQEVILRCVPISNHLYFYWYRQILGQKVEFLVSFYNNEISEKSEIFDDQFSVERPDGSNFTLKIRSTKLEDSAMYFCASRRTDANTGELFFGEGSRLTVL.

This chain uses TRBV6-6 with TRBJ1-6; TRBD1 aligns across 11 bases. J was trimmed by 9 bases and V by 1 base; bases with no gene match: 5. The CDR3 runs to 16 residues. Germline-derived CDR1 and CDR2 are MNHNY and SVGAGI (reference sequence). This CDR3 is CASSYLGTGGGSPLHF. For the CDR3, the DNA is TGTGCCAGCAGTTACTTGGGGACAGGGGGTGGTTCACCCCTCCACTTT.

In this sample, this clone turned up many times. V and J are TRBV6-5 and TRBJ1-5, with D tentatively TRBD1 (5 bases). Germline CDR1 and CDR2: MNHEY and SVGAGI. This CDR3 contains 15 residues. The V gene lost 2 bases and the J gene lost 4 bases, with 12 bases spanning the gap. The CDR3 sequence: CASSYRPGQNQPQHF. For the CDR3, the DNA is TGTGCCAGCAGTTACAGGCCAGGGCAGAATCAGCCCCAGCATTTT.

The chain links TRBV5-7 to TRBJ1-2; D unclear. TRBV5-7 is given ORF status, its function remaining uncertain. There are 16 residues in the CDR3. V lost 7 bases, J lost 4 bases, and 23 bases lay in between. The CDR3 loop reads CASYPCPARKTYGYTF. The DNA of the CDR3 is TGTGCCAGCTATCCGTGTCCTGCGCGAAAGACCTATGGCTACACCTTC.

The chain combines TRBV5-5 with TRBJ1-5; D ambiguous. This CDR3 is built from 13 residues. The ends were cut back, 4 bases at V and 3 bases at J, with 8 bases in the middle. Germline-derived CDR1 and CDR2 are SGHKS and YYEKEE (reference sequence). CDR3 amino acids: CASSVDTNQPQHF. The DNA of the CDR3 is TGTGCCAGCAGCGTTGACACCAATCAGCCCCAGCATTTT.

Of note for this clone: Additional DNA sequences in this sample encode the identical CDR3. The gene calls are TRBV7-2 and TRBJ1-2, with 7 bases fitting TRBD1. The germline gives CDR1 SGHTA, CDR2 FQGNSA. Losses at the gene ends were 1 base for V and 8 bases for J; bases not matched to a gene: 10. The CDR3 has 15 amino acids. CDR3 coding DNA: TGTGCCAGCAGCTTAGGAGGACAGGCAATAGGCGGCTACACCTTC. Its protein product is CASSLGGQAIGGYTF.

The V gene is TRBV4-2, the J gene TRBJ1-2; D not resolved. Per the germline V gene, CDR1 is LGHNA and CDR2 is YNFKEQ. V lost 1 base, J lost 4 bases, and 10 bases lay in between. CDR3 length equals 14 residues. CDR3 DNA sequence: TGTGCCAGCAGCCAAGTTCCGGGCTTCTATGGCTACACCTTC. It encodes CASSQVPGFYGYTF.

The count of this clone is one. The chain couples TRBV10-2 to TRBJ1-6; D remains unclear. The V end lost 6 bases, the J end lost 0 bases, and 15 bases lay between the germline ends. CDR1 is WSHSY, CDR2 SAAADI, per germline. The CDR3 loop spans 17 amino acids. DNA for the CDR3: TGCGCCAGCAGGGCCGCTACACGGAGCTCCTATAATTCACCCCTCCACTTT. Translating gives CASRAATRSSYNSPLHF.

In its sample, this clone was seen a few times. This chain links TRBV2 with TRBJ2-5, with 14 bases aligning to TRBD2. Germline CDR1 and CDR2: SNHLY and FYNNEI. The V and J ends lost 6 bases and 4 bases, in that order; junction bases with no gene match: 10. This CDR3 spans 17 amino acids. The CDR3 sequence is CASRGWGLAGERETQYF. The CDR3 region has the DNA TGTGCCAGCAGAGGATGGGGACTAGCGGGAGAGAGAGAGACCCAGTACTTC.